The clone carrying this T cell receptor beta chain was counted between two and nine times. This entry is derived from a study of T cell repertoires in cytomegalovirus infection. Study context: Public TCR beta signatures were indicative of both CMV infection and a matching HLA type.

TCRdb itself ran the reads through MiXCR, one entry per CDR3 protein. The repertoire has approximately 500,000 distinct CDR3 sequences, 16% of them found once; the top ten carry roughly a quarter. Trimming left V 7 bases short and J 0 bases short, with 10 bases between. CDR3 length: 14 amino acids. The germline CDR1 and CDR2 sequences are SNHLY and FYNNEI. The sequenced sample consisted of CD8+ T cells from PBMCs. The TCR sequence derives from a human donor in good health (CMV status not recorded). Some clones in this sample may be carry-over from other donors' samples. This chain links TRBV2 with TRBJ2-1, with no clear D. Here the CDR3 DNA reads TGTGCCAGCAATGGGTTGAGCTCCTACAATGAGCAGTTCTTC. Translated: CASNGLSSYNEQFF.